Listed here is a single T cell receptor (beta chain). Seattle cases were enrolled at active infection and followed longitudinally. The data originate from a study of blood T cell repertoires in COVID-19. Study-wide context: PBMCs, B-cell-depleted T cells, or T cells were the source of the cDNA or gDNA that made up the material.

The length of the CDR3 is 14 residues. The V and J ends lost 5 bases and 2 bases respectively, with 12 bases between them. Germline loops: CDR1 MDHEN, CDR2 SYDVKM. Authors' analysis steps: For nucleated cells, counts were estimated from reference gene primer amplification. TCRdb keeps only in-frame clones here, not all; method: immunoSEQ multiplex PCR. V, J and clone size are those of that table, while D and trimming were read from the DNA. The sample gives tens of thousands of clones, approximately 80% of which show up once; approximately 10% is in the top ten. V gene TRBV28 combines with J gene TRBJ1-2, with no clear D. The TCR sequence derives from a man aged 50 to 60 with COVID-19, enrolled during active disease. Material: peripheral blood. CDR3 in amino acids: CASSKTQQNYGYTF. Written as DNA, the CDR3 is TGTGCCAGCAGTAAAACACAGCAGAACTATGGCTACACCTTC.